One sample yielded the 25 T cell receptor beta chains listed below, sequenced in a study of blood T cell repertoires in COVID-19. Produced via immunoSEQ multiplex PCR; TCRdb's table is partial and in-frame only. This sample has around 400,000 clones, with around nine tenths found just once. The sequencing input was PBMCs or T cells enriched from blood (not recorded which). These receptors all stem from a woman younger than 45 who had recovered from COVID-19.

This chain links TRBV6-4 with TRBJ2-1; 9 bases fit TRBD2. From germline, CDR1 is MRHNA and CDR2 SNTAGT. Germline trimming cut 3 bases from V and 5 bases from J; bases unmatched to any gene: 5. This CDR3 region has 15 residues. This chain's CDR3 is CASSEGRGGNNEQFF. CDR3 bases: TGTGCCAGCAGTGAGGGGCGGGGGGGTAACAATGAGCAGTTCTTC.

The chain couples TRBV6-5 to TRBJ1-5; D is possibly TRBD1 (5 bases). Trimming stripped 8 bases from V and 5 bases from J, with 10 bases between. The CDR3 is 12 residues long. Germline V gene sequence: CDR1 MNHEY, CDR2 SVGAGI. In nucleotides, the CDR3 is TGTGCCAGCGGGACGGGGGATCAGCCCCAGCATTTT. Translated: CASGTGDQPQHF.

Of note for this clone: Distinct nucleotide sequences in the sample also encode this CDR3. V gene TRBV7-8 combines with J gene TRBJ1-1; no reliable D call. Trimming removed 0 bases from V and 1 base from J, with 3 bases in between. This CDR3 contains 13 residues. Germline V gene lookup returns CDR1 SGHVS and CDR2 FQNEAQ. The CDR3 nucleotides read TGTGCCAGCAGCTTAGCGCGGAACACTGAAGCTTTCTTT. Amino acids: CASSLARNTEAFF.

The chain employs TRBV28 and TRBJ2-1; 7 bases are a match to TRBD1. The J segment lost 4 bases and the V segment lost 2 bases, leaving 11 bases of the junction unmatched. The CDR3 is made up of 17 amino acids. CDR1 and CDR2 (germline): MDHEN, SYDVKM. CDR3 coding DNA: TGTGCCAGCAGTTTACGGACGACAGGGCTCTTATACAATGAGCAGTTCTTC. It codes for CASSLRTTGLLYNEQFF.

The chain recombines TRBV21-1 with TRBJ2-7; the table's D call of TRBD1 was not tested on the DNA. TRBV21-1 is an annotated pseudogene. This CDR3 has 15 amino acids. This chain's CDR3 is CARGNPNRGAYEQYF. The CDR3 coding sequence is TGTGCCAGGGGTAACCCGAACAGGGGCGCTTACGAGCAGTACTTC.

The V and J genes are TRBV19 and TRBJ1-4, with D possibly being TRBD1 (5 bases). The CDR3 covers 16 residues. V lost 4 bases and J 0 bases, leaving 12 bases between the germline ends. CDR1 LNHDA and CDR2 SQIVND come from the germline V gene (reference sequence). The CDR3 loop reads CASSTGHPATNEKLFF. The CDR3 region has the DNA TGTGCCAGTAGTACCGGACACCCTGCAACTAATGAAAAACTGTTTTTT.

The chain joins TRBV27 to TRBJ2-7; D remains unclear. The germline V gene has CDR1 MNHEY and CDR2 SMNVEV (reference sequence). Trimming removed 2 bases from V and 6 bases from J, with 17 bases in between. CDR3 length: 15 amino acids. The CDR3 nucleotides read TGTGCCAGCAGTTTAGTGATGAGTCCCCGGTTCGAGCAGTACTTC. Amino acids: CASSLVMSPRFEQYF.

Remarks on this clone: The identical CDR3 is also encoded by other nucleotide sequences in the sample. The chain couples TRBV9 to TRBJ1-3; a weak D match, TRBD1 (5 bases). Germline V gene lookup returns CDR1 SGDLS and CDR2 YYNGEE. V was clipped by 1 base and J by 0 bases, with 8 bases between them. CDR3 length equals 15 residues. CDR3 nucleotides: TGTGCCAGCAGCGTAAGCGACAGCTCTGGAAACACCATATATTTT. This codes for CASSVSDSSGNTIYF.

The chain recombines TRBV28 with TRBJ1-2; TRBD1 aligns across 10 bases. Germline CDR1 and CDR2: MDHEN and SYDVKM. The trim removed 2 bases at V and 5 bases at J, leaving 14 bases unmatched. The length of the CDR3 is 18 residues. CDR3 in amino acids: CASSLKGTGAQLSYGYTF. The CDR3 nucleotides are TGTGCCAGCAGTTTAAAGGGGACAGGGGCGCAATTATCTTATGGCTACACCTTC.

The chain combines TRBV7-7 with TRBJ2-1, with D maybe TRBD2 (6 bases). The CDR3 extends over 13 amino acids. V was cut by 1 base and J by 6 bases, with 7 bases left in between. Germline CDR1 SSHAT, CDR2 FNYEAQ (reference sequence). In DNA form, the CDR3 reads TGTGCCAGCAGCTTAGGGGGGGTCAATGAGCAGTTCTTC. Protein sequence: CASSLGGVNEQFF.

The V and J genes are TRBV28 and TRBJ2-7, with TRBD2 matching 12 bases. The V gene end was trimmed by 6 bases and the J gene end by 4 bases; junction bases not matched to a gene: 7. The CDR3 contains 15 residues. Looked up from germline, CDR1 is MDHEN and CDR2 is SYDVKM. The CDR3 protein is CASRVTSGSLYEQYF. The CDR3 nucleotides read TGTGCCAGCAGAGTGACTAGCGGGAGTTTGTACGAGCAGTACTTC.

The chain carries TRBV27 and TRBJ2-7, with 10 bases that match TRBD2. The CDR3 is made up of 14 amino acids. With V trimmed by 8 bases and J by 1 base, 5 bases remained unmatched. The germline gives CDR1 MNHEY, CDR2 SMNVEV (reference sequence). The CDR3 spells CASGASGGSYEQYF. Here the CDR3 DNA reads TGTGCCAGCGGGGCTAGCGGGGGTTCCTACGAGCAGTACTTC.

The rearrangement uses TRBV6-5 and TRBJ2-7, with TRBD2 matching over 10 bases. The trim removed 8 bases at V and 7 bases at J, leaving 5 bases unmatched. The CDR3 runs to 12 residues. CDR1 is MNHEY and CDR2 is SVGAGI in the germline V gene. CDR3 protein: CASPSGSKEQYF. The CDR3 DNA follows: TGTGCCAGCCCTAGCGGGAGTAAGGAGCAGTACTTC.

The chain is built from TRBV19 and TRBJ2-7; 8 bases map to TRBD1. The CDR3 spans 20 residues. V lost 3 bases, J lost 4 bases, and 23 bases stayed unmatched. Germline lookup yields CDR1 LNHDA and CDR2 SQIVND (reference sequence). DNA of the CDR3: TGTGCCAGTAGTATCACTAGGCCAGGGGGCGAAGCGAATGGGAAATACGAGCAGTACTTC. The encoded protein is CASSITRPGGEANGKYEQYF.

This sequence joins TRBV5-1 and TRBJ2-5; D gene uncertain. The CDR3 runs 13 residues. Germline CDR1 is SGHRS and CDR2 is YFSETQ. V shed 1 base and J shed 0 bases, with 4 bases lying between them. The CDR3 is CASSLSNQETQYF. The CDR3 DNA reads as TGCGCCAGCAGCTTGTCCAACCAAGAGACCCAGTACTTC.

The chain is built from TRBV19 and TRBJ2-5; unclear D gene. CDR1 and CDR2 from the germline V gene are LNHDA and SQIVND (reference sequence). The V and J ends lost 7 bases and 7 bases respectively, with 16 bases between them. This CDR3 region has 13 residues. CDR3 region: CASTAAVSGTQYF. The CDR3 bases are TGTGCCAGTACCGCTGCTGTATCGGGGACCCAGTACTTC.

The chain links TRBV27 to TRBJ1-2, with TRBD1 matching 12 bases. The germline V gene has CDR1 MNHEY and CDR2 SMNVEV (reference sequence). The CDR3 extends over 15 amino acids. V shed 6 bases and J 4 bases; nucleotides not matched to a gene: 6. CDR3 nucleotide sequence: TGTGCCAGCAGCCGGGGACAGGGGGCGACCTATGGCTACACCTTC. Translating it yields CASSRGQGATYGYTF.

The V gene is TRBV5-1, the J gene TRBJ1-1, with TRBD1 identical over 7 bases. CDR3 length equals 16 residues. The V and J ends lost 0 bases and 1 base, in that order; junction bases with no gene match: 6. Germline V CDR1 and CDR2: SGHRS, YFSETQ. The CDR3 DNA sequence: TGCGCCAGCAGCTTGGAGCTTGGGACAGCGAACACTGAAGCTTTCTTT. Translated, it gives CASSLELGTANTEAFF.

V is TRBV15 and J is TRBJ2-7; 7 positions match TRBD1. The V gene end was trimmed by 6 bases and the J gene end by 1 base; junction bases not matched to a gene: 12. CDR3 length equals 16 residues. Germline V gene sequence: CDR1 LNHNV, CDR2 YYDKDF (reference sequence). The CDR3 DNA reads TGTGCCACCAGGGGGGTTGGACAGGATCAATCCTACGAGCAGTACTTC. Residues: CATRGVGQDQSYEQYF.

The CDR3 here is CASSPTGLLNTEAFF. The DNA of the CDR3 is TGTGCCAGCAGCCCCACAGGGTTACTGAACACTGAAGCTTTCTTT. V usage is TRBV7-9 and J usage is TRBJ1-1, with D possibly being TRBD1 (6 bases). The CDR3 sequence is 15 residues long. Germline values: CDR1 SEHNR, CDR2 FQNEAQ (reference sequence). Trimming left V 5 bases short and J 0 bases short, with 13 bases between.

This chain joins TRBV5-1 and TRBJ1-1; D is perhaps TRBD1 (5 bases). Between the trimmed V and J ends, which lost 0 bases and 4 bases, there was a span of 16 bases. The germline CDR1 and CDR2 sequences are SGHRS and YFSETQ. The CDR3 sequence is 16 residues long. The CDR3 sequence is CASSLDPQTVTTEAFF. CDR3 nucleotide sequence: TGCGCCAGCAGCTTGGATCCGCAGACAGTGACCACTGAAGCTTTCTTT.

The gene calls are TRBV6-4 and TRBJ2-1; 11 bases are a match to TRBD2. The germline CDR1 and CDR2 sequences are MRHNA and SNTAGT. Trimming cost V 5 bases and J 7 bases; bases outside gene matches: 7. The CDR3 runs 15 residues. CDR3 in amino acids: CASSLTGTSGNEQFF. The CDR3 DNA sequence: TGTGCCAGCAGTCTGACCGGGACTAGCGGAAATGAGCAGTTCTTC.

The chain has TRBV28 and TRBJ2-7; D unclear. Germline loops: CDR1 MDHEN, CDR2 SYDVKM. CDR3 length: 14 residues. Deletions cut 2 bases from V and 0 bases from J, with 8 bases between. The CDR3 is CASSLIPGSYEQYF. The CDR3 nucleotides read TGTGCCAGCAGTTTAATCCCGGGCTCCTACGAGCAGTACTTC.

This clone has only a few counts. The chain has TRBV19 and TRBJ2-5; a possible D gene is TRBD2 (7 bases). The CDR3 is made up of 15 amino acids. Germline V gives CDR1 LNHDA, CDR2 SQIVND (reference sequence). The germline V and J ends were trimmed by 4 bases and 5 bases, with 17 bases remaining between them. The CDR3 region has the DNA TGTGCCAGTAGTACCCCCGCGGGGGCAGCTGAGACCCAGTACTTC. This codes for CASSTPAGAAETQYF.

The V and J genes are TRBV5-8 and TRBJ1-4; D possibly corresponds to TRBD1 (6 bases). The ends were cut back, 4 bases at V and 5 bases at J, with 24 bases in the middle. This CDR3 region has 18 residues. Looked up from germline, CDR1 is SGHTS and CDR2 is YDEGEE. CDR3 residues: CASSRTTGWEYENEKLFF. Written as DNA, the CDR3 is TGTGCCAGCAGCCGTACGACAGGATGGGAATATGAGAATGAAAAACTGTTTTTT.